The rows below give T cell receptor beta chains drawn from one sample of a study of OX40 agonist ivuxolimab in advanced cancers. Profiling relied on immunoSEQ multiplex PCR, and the TCRdb table lists in-frame clones only, not all of them. The data contain roughly 18,000 clones, about 80% of them singletons. Source: CD4+ or CD8+ T cells sorted from blood, taken in a trial of the OX40 agonist ivuxolimab. These receptors came from an adult with an advanced solid tumor such as melanoma, head and neck, liver or kidney cancer. Each CDR3 is given without its conserved first and last residue. Some rows mark clone size as missing; the rest say once, few, many or name a class of expanded clone.

-,TRBJ2-1,TRBV5-1,ASSLGDGGGANEQF
-,TRBJ1-2,TRBV4-2,ASSQNSHYGYT
few,TRBJ2-1,TRBV4-2,ASSLLGDEQF
-,TRBJ2-1,TRBV29-1,SASQQF
-,TRBJ2-7,TRBV15,ATSRDSQGDYEQY
-,TRBJ1-2,TRBV11-2,ASSPDSYGYT
-,TRBJ2-3,TRBV9,ASSTQQGAFSDTQY
-,TRBJ2-7,TRBV7-6,ASSLGTGAGD
-,TRBJ2-7,TRBV5-1,ARSHNRGLYEQY
-,TRBJ1-5,TRBV19,ATGGIGNQPQH
once,TRBJ2-1,TRBV21-1,ASSKGLWTSGPIYSYNEQF
-,TRBJ2-7,TRBV7-9,ASSQGAGDYEQY
-,TRBJ2-3,TRBV10-2,ASSPTSGGGLAPDTQY
-,TRBJ2-5,TRBV6-4,ASSSWRSETQY
-,TRBJ2-5,TRBV11-3,ASSYRTNRGPETQY
-,TRBJ2-7,TRBV1,TSRPRYREKYEQY
-,TRBJ2-7,TRBV29-1,SVEGGGFNEQY
once,TRBJ2-1,TRBV19,ASSMGSYNNEQF
-,TRBJ2-2,TRBV7-3,ASSLTGGGATGELF
-,TRBJ2-7,TRBV5-1,ASSLGGSFEQY
-,TRBJ2-2,TRBV11-3,ASSLGPQPGNTGELF
-,TRBJ2-7,TRBV7-2,ASSLGGGTYEQY
medium-sized,TRBJ2-2,TRBV28,ASTESGSRAGELF
-,TRBJ2-4,TRBV9,ASSVDGQSKNIQY
once,TRBJ2-5,TRBV5-8,ASSLRTRETQY
-,TRBJ2-7,TRBV28,ASSFRTGGAEQY
-,TRBJ2-2,TRBV19,ASKRTGSGELF
-,TRBJ2-1,TRBV7-2,ASSRGPLAGVTYNEQF
-,TRBJ1-6,TRBV19,ASSMRGPSNSPLH
-,TRBJ1-2,TRBV6-1,ASSEAGRRYT
-,TRBJ2-1,TRBV9,ASSSTSGSSYNEQF
once,TRBJ2-7,TRBV4-1,ASSQESGRSSYEQY
-,TRBJ2-7,TRBV5-7,ASSLRDLNRYEQY
-,TRBJ2-1,TRBV19,ASSNTPSGTSYNEQF
few,TRBJ2-2,TRBV11-2,ASTDGAGELF
-,TRBJ1-5,TRBV19,ASSTAGPSNQPQH
-,TRBJ2-2,TRBV29-1,SGENTGELF
-,TRBJ2-7,TRBV19,ASSILSPLGEGSYEQY
few,TRBJ2-7,TRBV6-1,ASTFGDRSYEQY
-,TRBJ2-1,TRBV6-6,ASRRPGSAGNEQF
-,TRBJ2-7,TRBV2,ASYGAKDEQY
-,TRBJ1-4,TRBV5-3,ARSLGDRNYEKLF
once,TRBJ1-2,TRBV5-4,ASSSNRGGYT
-,TRBJ2-7,TRBV7-3,ASSRGPTGNEQY
-,TRBJ2-3,TRBV19,ASKGPPESTDTQY
few,TRBJ1-5,TRBV7-2,ASSLVNSQPQH